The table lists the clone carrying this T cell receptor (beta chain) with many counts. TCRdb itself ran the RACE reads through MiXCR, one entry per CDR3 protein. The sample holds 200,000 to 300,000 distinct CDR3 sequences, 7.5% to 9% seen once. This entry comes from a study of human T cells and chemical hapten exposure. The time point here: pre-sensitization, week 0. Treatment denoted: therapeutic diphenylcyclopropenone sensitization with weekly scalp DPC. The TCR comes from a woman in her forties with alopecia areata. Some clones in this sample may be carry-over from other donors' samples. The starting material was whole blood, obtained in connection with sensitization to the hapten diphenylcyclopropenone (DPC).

In nucleotides, the CDR3 is TGTGCCAGCGGCCGGACTAGCGCGTACTCCTACAATGAGCAGTTCTTC. Protein product: CASGRTSAYSYNEQFF. This chain connects TRBV12-3 or TRBV12-4 to TRBJ2-1; 9 positions agree with TRBD2. The J segment lost 0 bases and the V segment lost 8 bases, leaving 8 bases of the junction unmatched. This CDR3 has 16 amino acids.